The rows below give T cell receptor beta chains drawn from one sample of a study of blood T cell repertoires in COVID-19. This table comes from immunoSEQ multiplex PCR, and its TCRdb copy is limited to in-frame clones, with some not included. The sample contains roughly 200,000 clones, 90% of which appear only once. Sequenced: peripheral blood. The receptor source for this set is a man over 45 with acute or convalescent COVID-19. The conserved cysteine and the conserved F or W are not part of the CDR3 here. Fields, in order: V gene, D gene, J gene, CDR3 protein. A D gene is named only where the DNA matches it firmly.

V: TRBV7-3
D: TRBD1
J: TRBJ2-1
CDR3: ASSLDPDRERF

V: TRBV10-3
D: TRBD1
J: TRBJ2-6
CDR3: AISEHTGTGRSGANVLT

V: TRBV5-1
D: NA
J: TRBJ2-1
CDR3: ASRVSTEDHYNEQF

V: TRBV10-3
D: NA
J: TRBJ1-2
CDR3: AISEEGVPTYGYT

V: TRBV2
D: NA
J: TRBJ2-3
CDR3: ASSSTDTQY

V: TRBV7-2
D: NA
J: TRBJ1-1
CDR3: ASSPIGGNTEAF

V: TRBV7-9
D: NA
J: TRBJ2-1
CDR3: ASSSLDSSYNEQF

V: TRBV2
D: NA
J: TRBJ2-2
CDR3: ASTSRDTNTGELF

V: TRBV10-3
D: NA
J: TRBJ1-1
CDR3: AISETGQGTAF

V: TRBV30
D: TRBD2
J: TRBJ2-2
CDR3: AWRSGLAPNTGELF

V: TRBV7-6
D: TRBD2
J: TRBJ2-3
CDR3: ASSLSIASGGATQY

V: TRBV6-5
D: TRBD1
J: TRBJ2-7
CDR3: ASGKDRGAREQY

V: TRBV5-1
D: TRBD2
J: TRBJ2-3
CDR3: ASSSGLAGATDTQY

V: TRBV7-3
D: TRBD1
J: TRBJ1-2
CDR3: ASSLAPQGEGYT

V: TRBV28
D: NA
J: TRBJ1-5
CDR3: ASSFPGGGSQPQH